This is a list of T cell receptor beta chains from one sample in a study of T cells in Graves' hyperthyroidism and ophthalmopathy. TCRdb fed the multiplex PCR reads into MiXCR, producing one record per CDR3 protein. The sample carries around 450,000 distinct CDR3 sequences, about an eighth recorded once. The sample comprised blood. These receptors were taken from a woman under 30 with Graves' hyperthyroidism. Both conserved end residues are part of each CDR3. The D gene is left open where the match is weak. Size values are once, few and many counts, or a class for expanded clones, and some rows have none.

clone size	V gene	J gene	D gene	CDR3 DNA	CDR3 protein
few	TRBV28	TRBJ2-7	TRBD2	TGTGCCAGTCAGATCAGTGAGCGGGAAGCCGACTACGAGCAGTACTTC	CASQISEREADYEQYF
many	TRBV15	TRBJ2-1	.	TGTGCCACCAGCAGAGATCGAGAGGTCCCTGGCGATGAGCAGTTCTTC	CATSRDREVPGDEQFF
.	TRBV12-5	TRBJ1-2	.	TGTGCTAGTGGTCGACAGAGCTACTATGGCTACACCTTC	CASGRQSYYGYTF
many	TRBV20-1	TRBJ2-7	.	TGCAGTGCCCCGCCCCTGGGGAGCTCCTACGAGCAGTACTTC	CSAPPLGSSYEQYF
many	TRBV9	TRBJ2-3	TRBD2	TGTGCCAGCAGCGTAGATGGCAGCGGGAAGGGTACAGATACGCAGTATTTT	CASSVDGSGKGTDTQYF
few	TRBV9	TRBJ2-3	.	TGTGCCAGCAGCGTAGCTTTTTCGGGACGGGGTGGCACAGATACGCAGTATTTT	CASSVAFSGRGGTDTQYF
many	TRBV28	TRBJ1-2	TRBD1	TGTGCCAGCAGTGCCTCCGGGACAGTTTATGGCTACACCTTC	CASSASGTVYGYTF
many	TRBV20-1	TRBJ2-3	TRBD2	TGCAGTGCTAGTTCTAGCGGGAGGGGCACAGATACGCAGTATTTT	CSASSSGRGTDTQYF
many	TRBV11-2	TRBJ2-5	TRBD2	TGTGCCAGCAGCTTAGGAGCGGGAGGTAAACAAGAGACCCAGTACTTC	CASSLGAGGKQETQYF
many	TRBV7-2	TRBJ2-7	.	TGTGCCAGCAGCTTCGATGCAACCTACGAGCAGTACTTC	CASSFDATYEQYF
few	TRBV29-1	TRBJ2-7	.	TGCAGCGTTGTCCAAGGGTCCAAGAACGAGCAGTACTTC	CSVVQGSKNEQYF
.	TRBV2	TRBJ1-1	.	TGTGCCAGCAGTGAGACGGTGGGGGGAACCAATGAAGCTTTCTTT	CASSETVGGTNEAFF
many	TRBV4-1	TRBJ1-5	TRBD1	TGCGCCAGCAGCGACAGGGAGAGCAATCAGCCCCAGCATTTT	CASSDRESNQPQHF
many	TRBV7-8	TRBJ2-3	TRBD2	TGTGCCAGCAGCCCGGACGGACTAGCGGCGTTAGATACGCAGTATTTT	CASSPDGLAALDTQYF
few	TRBV12-3/TRBV12-4	TRBJ1-5	.	TGTGCCAGCAGGAGAGGGGACCCTAGCAATCAGCCCCAGCATTTT	CASRRGDPSNQPQHF
many	TRBV3-1	TRBJ1-2	.	TGTGCCAGCAGCCAAGAGCACCGAAACTATGGCTACACCTTC	CASSQEHRNYGYTF
.	TRBV6-1	TRBJ2-1	TRBD2	TGTGCCAACAGGACTAGCGGGAGGGCCTACAATGAGCAGTTCTTC	CANRTSGRAYNEQFF
many	TRBV12-3/TRBV12-4	TRBJ2-3	.	TGTGCCAGCAATGGAGCAGATACGCAGTATTTT	CASNGADTQYF
.	TRBV7-9	TRBJ1-2	.	TGTGCCAGCAGCATAATCCCGGGATTCGACGGCTACACCTTC	CASSIIPGFDGYTF
many	TRBV7-9	TRBJ2-3	TRBD2	TGTGCCAGCAGCTTCACAGCGGGAGGGAACACAGATACGCAGTATTTT	CASSFTAGGNTDTQYF
many	TRBV15	TRBJ2-5	.	TGTGCCACCAGCAGGGAAGGGGTTTTAGAGACCCAGTACTTC	CATSREGVLETQYF
few	TRBV5-1	TRBJ2-7	.	TGCGCCAGCAGCTTTGGGCCAGGCGGGGCTTACGAGCAGTACTTC	CASSFGPGGAYEQYF
many	TRBV6-1	TRBJ2-7	TRBD2	TGTGCCAGTCATGAAGCGGGGGGGGCCTACGAGCAGTACTTC	CASHEAGGAYEQYF
many	TRBV7-7	TRBJ2-3	TRBD1	TGTGCTAGCAGCTGGGGACAGGGAAGGACAGATACGCAGTATTTT	CASSWGQGRTDTQYF
.	TRBV28	TRBJ1-3	.	TGTGCCAGCAGTTTAAGTACTGGAAACACCATATATTTT	CASSLSTGNTIYF
.	TRBV30	TRBJ1-2	TRBD1	TGTGCCTGGAGTTTCGGGGACAGGACAACCCTAGGCTATGGCTACACCTTC	CAWSFGDRTTLGYGYTF
few	TRBV10-3	TRBJ1-2	TRBD1	TGTGCCATCAGTGAGTCGAGAGGACAGGGGCCCAACTATGGCTACACCTTC	CAISESRGQGPNYGYTF
once	TRBV20-1	TRBJ2-2	.	TGCGCCGGGACCAAGGAGGCCGGGGAGCTGTTTTTT	CAGTKEAGELFF
.	TRBV7-6	TRBJ1-1	TRBD1	TGTGCCAGCAGCTGGAACAGGGGAGTGGACACTGAAGCTTTCTTT	CASSWNRGVDTEAFF
few	TRBV6-5	TRBJ1-2	.	TGTGCCAGCAGTTACAATTCCGGAGTTGGCTACACCTTC	CASSYNSGVGYTF
.	TRBV7-6	TRBJ1-5	.	TGTGCCAGCAGCTTAGAAGAGGGTAATAATCAGCCCCAGCATTTT	CASSLEEGNNQPQHF
many	TRBV28	TRBJ2-3	TRBD2	TGTGCCAGCAGCGCATGGACTAGCGGGAGGGCCTCAGATACGCAGTATTTT	CASSAWTSGRASDTQYF
.	TRBV6-1	TRBJ1-1	.	TGTGCCAGCAGTGACAGGGTGAACACTGAAGCTTTCTTT	CASSDRVNTEAFF
few	TRBV20-1	TRBJ1-4	.	TGCAGTGCTAGAAATCCGTCGGGACTGCGTTTTTTT	CSARNPSGLRFF
.	TRBV6-1	TRBJ2-7	TRBD1	TGTGCCAGCAGTGTGACGGGACAGCGGTACGAGCAGTACTTC	CASSVTGQRYEQYF
.	TRBV30	TRBJ1-3	.	TGTGCCTGGAGTGTACAGGCTGGAAACACCATATATTTT	CAWSVQAGNTIYF
.	TRBV6-1	TRBJ2-5	.	TGTGCCAGCAGTAAGCGGGACAGACAGTACCAAGAGACCCAGTACTTC	CASSKRDRQYQETQYF
few	TRBV20-1	TRBJ2-2	.	TGCAGTGCTAGAGATTCCCTGGACACCGGGGAGCTGTTTTTT	CSARDSLDTGELFF
.	TRBV7-3	TRBJ2-7	.	TGTGCCAGCAGCTTGGCCTATGGGGGGCAGTACTTC	CASSLAYGGQYF
many	TRBV19	TRBJ2-5	.	TGTGCCAGTAGTGCCGCCACTAGTGGGTCCCAGTACTTC	CASSAATSGSQYF
.	TRBV28	TRBJ2-1	TRBD2	TGTGCCAGCACCGGACTAGCGGCTTACAATGAGCAGTTCTTC	CASTGLAAYNEQFF
many	TRBV3-1	TRBJ1-2	.	TGTGCCAGCAGCCCGCACACAGGGTTCCTACGGGGTGGCTACACCTTC	CASSPHTGFLRGGYTF
many	TRBV6-2/TRBV6-3	TRBJ2-1	.	TGTGCCAGCAGTTTCCGACAGGTCTACAATGAGCAGTTCTTC	CASSFRQVYNEQFF
many	TRBV28	TRBJ1-2	.	TGTGCCAGCAGTTTATCCTTTTCAGGGGTGCATGGCTACACCTTC	CASSLSFSGVHGYTF
many	TRBV12-3/TRBV12-4	TRBJ1-1	TRBD1	TGTGCCAGCACCAGACAGGGGCAGGGGACTGAAGCTTTCTTT	CASTRQGQGTEAFF
many	TRBV20-1	TRBJ2-7	TRBD1	TGCAGTGCTCAAGGACAGGATTACGAGCAGTACTTC	CSAQGQDYEQYF
many	TRBV6-1	TRBJ2-4	TRBD2	TGTGCCAGCAGTGATTTAGCGGGAGGGCGGGCCAAAAACATTCAGTACTTC	CASSDLAGGRAKNIQYF
few	TRBV28	TRBJ2-2	.	TGTGCCAGCAGCTCCGGGACTCTCGCGAACACCGGGGAGCTGTTTTTT	CASSSGTLANTGELFF
many	TRBV12-3/TRBV12-4	TRBJ1-1	.	TGTGCCAGCAGTTCAGAAAGTGAAGCTTTCTTT	CASSSESEAFF
many	TRBV20-1	TRBJ1-1	.	TGCAGCCCCTCACGAAGAGGCACTGAAGCTTTCTTT	CSPSRRGTEAFF
.	TRBV4-1	TRBJ2-7	.	TGCGCCAGCAGCCAAGATAGGTCAGGGTCGGGCGAGCAGTACTTC	CASSQDRSGSGEQYF
.	TRBV19	TRBJ2-3	.	TGTGCCAAGAAACAGGGAAATACTGGCACAGATACGCAGTATTTT	CAKKQGNTGTDTQYF
many	TRBV6-2/TRBV6-3	TRBJ1-5	.	TGTGCCAGCAGTTACGGGGAGACAGGAAGGTCTCAGCCCCAGCATTTT	CASSYGETGRSQPQHF
once	TRBV13	TRBJ2-1	.	TGTGCCAGCAGCTCCGGGACTCATATTGATGAGCAGTTCTTC	CASSSGTHIDEQFF